This TCR beta chain was observed in a study of cytomegalovirus exposure and HLA in healthy donors. The CDR3 has 13 amino acids. From germline, CDR1 is LGHNA and CDR2 YSLEER. The V end lost 0 bases, the J end lost 8 bases, and 9 bases lay between the germline ends. Study findings and constraints: Specificity of a few CMV-associated chains for CMV antigens was verified in vitro. Cytomegalovirus association was assigned to more than 150 TCR beta chains.

With respect to this clone: Its antigen is still unknown.

The PCR employed 60 Vbeta primers together with 13 Jbeta primers. How the authors handled the data: Later, an analysis found about 80 million unique TCR beta chains, and around 10 million of these were shared. Sequenced by immunoSEQ multiplex PCR; TCRdb stores in-frame clones only, minus some. V and J calls plus clone size are reproduced from that table; the DNA served to infer D and trimming. The repertoire consists of more than 80,000 clones, with about four fifths occurring once and the leading ten covering around 3%. The sequenced sample was PBMCs. This receptor was identified in a female donor in good health and CMV-seropositive. V gene TRBV4-3 combines with J gene TRBJ2-3, with D uncertain. For the CDR3, the DNA is TGCGCCAGCAGCCAAGAGACGAGAGGTACGCAGTATTTT. It codes for CASSQETRGTQYF.